These 25 T cell receptor beta chains were all obtained from the same sample, sequenced in a study of persistence of HIV-infected CD4 T cells (dated by TCRdb to the early 2020s). These receptors' targets are unknown. The immunoSEQ hsTCRB assay version 4, run in survey mode, was used to sequence TCRbeta repertoires from genomic DNA. This is the immuneACCESS table as TCRdb keeps it, with only in-frame sequences that have V and J called. A part of the clones is gone; compared with another copy, unresolved V genes explain less than half, and the rest is unexplained. Present in this sample are 30,000 to 45,000 clones, approximately 87% of which were seen just once. The leading ten clones occupy roughly 5.4% of the sample. The treatment or condition label corresponds to: suppressive antiretroviral therapy. A pool of overlapping HIV-1 Gag 15-mer peptides was used at about 1 ug per peptide per mL for cell stimulation. Memory CD4+ T cells that did not respond, being CD40L-negative, CD69-negative and CD45RO-high, were sorted as memory populations depleted of antigen-responding cells.

The source was cultured CD4+ T cells from PBMCs, collected from a patient who received antiretroviral therapy. In light of the paper, this sample's cell subset or site label describes: CD40L-CD69- CD45RO-high memory CD4 T cells not responding to Gag peptides. The source of these receptors is an adult with HIV. The donor label of this sample is uncertain.

The chain links TRBV30 to TRBJ2-2; TRBD2 matches 8 bases. There are 14 residues in the CDR3. Germline CDR1 GTSNPN, CDR2 SVGIG (reference sequence). The V and J ends lost 2 bases and 7 bases, in that order; junction bases with no gene match: 6. Written as DNA, the CDR3 is TGTGCCTGGAGTCCTCGAACTAGCGGCGGGGAGCTGTTTTTT. Amino acids: CAWSPRTSGGELFF.

This clone was found a few times. V and J are TRBV5-1 and TRBJ2-7, with TRBD1 matching 8 bases. Germline CDR1 is SGHRS and CDR2 is YFSETQ. CDR3 length equals 14 residues. With 0 bases clipped from V and 7 bases from J, the junction kept 6 bases outside the gene matches. CDR3 DNA sequence: TGCGCCAGCAGCTTGGCCCAGGGGGCAGGTGAGCAGTACTTC. It specifies CASSLAQGAGEQYF.

This clone was recorded only once. The genes are TRBV7-2 and TRBJ1-1; 9 bases fit TRBD1. Germline loops: CDR1 SGHTA, CDR2 FQGNSA. This CDR3 comprises 16 residues. Losses at the gene ends were 0 bases for V and 1 base for J; bases not matched to a gene: 3. CDR3 nucleotide sequence: TGTGCCAGCAGCTTAGCGAGGGGACAGGGGAACACTGAAGCTTTCTTT. This codes for CASSLARGQGNTEAFF.

This chain connects TRBV19 to TRBJ2-3; tentatively, D is TRBD1 or TRBD2 (6 bases each). The CDR3 has 15 amino acids. Germline CDR1 is LNHDA and CDR2 is SQIVND (reference sequence). The V gene lost 3 bases and the J gene lost 0 bases, with 10 bases spanning the gap. CDR3 nucleotides: TGTGCCAGTAGTATCCTGGGGGGCAGCACAGATACGCAGTATTTT. Protein: CASSILGGSTDTQYF. The full variable domain, rest sourced from reference TRBV19 and TRBJ2-3, is DGGITQSPKYLFRKEGQNVTLSCEQNLNHDAMYWYRQDPGQGLRLIYYSQIVNDFQKGDIAEGYSVSREKKESFPLTVTSAQKNPTAFYLCASSILGGSTDTQYFGPGTRLTVL.

The chain uses TRBV24-1 and TRBJ2-7; TRBD1 might be the D (6 bases). V was shortened by 9 bases and J by 4 bases, with 15 bases between the two germline ends. CDR3 length: 13 residues. CDR1 and CDR2 from the germline V gene are KGHDR and SFDVKD. CDR3 protein: CATAKQGTYEQYF. The CDR3 DNA sequence: TGTGCCACCGCCAAACAGGGAACATACGAGCAGTACTTC.

The rearrangement uses TRBV18 and TRBJ1-3; weak D call: TRBD1 (5 bases). Looked up from germline, CDR1 is KGHSH and CDR2 is LQKENI. The V end lost 0 bases, the J end lost 4 bases, and 13 bases lay between the germline ends. The CDR3 spans 16 residues. The CDR3 sequence: CASSPPGTPRGNTIYF. The CDR3 bases are TGTGCCAGCTCACCACCCGGGACTCCAAGGGGAAACACCATATATTTT.

This chain links TRBV7-9 with TRBJ2-4; 7 positions match TRBD1. The V and J ends lost 3 bases and 1 base, in that order; junction bases with no gene match: 9. Per germline, CDR1 SEHNR and CDR2 FQNEAQ (reference sequence). The CDR3 runs 17 residues. The CDR3, as DNA: TGTGCCAGCAGCTTTGCCTCGGAACAGGGGGCCAAAAACATTCAGTACTTC. This gives the protein CASSFASEQGAKNIQYF.

The rearrangement links TRBV15 to TRBJ1-5; possibly TRBD1 for D (6 bases). This CDR3 has 16 amino acids. V gave up 3 bases and J gave up 0 bases, with 12 bases separating them. CDR1 LNHNV and CDR2 YYDKDF come from the germline V gene (reference sequence). CDR3 protein: CATSSGGAYSNQPQHF. The CDR3 DNA reads as TGTGCCACCAGCAGTGGGGGGGCATATAGCAATCAGCCCCAGCATTTT.

V usage is TRBV27 and J usage is TRBJ2-7; 7 nucleotides agree with TRBD1. The germline gives CDR1 MNHEY, CDR2 SMNVEV (reference sequence). The CDR3 spans 15 residues. Losses at the gene ends were 6 bases for V and 0 bases for J; bases not matched to a gene: 8. The CDR3 region has the DNA TGTGCCAGCAGCTTAGCCGGGACAGCCTCCTACGAGCAGTACTTC. It is translated as CASSLAGTASYEQYF.

The rearrangement links TRBV12-3 or TRBV12-4 to TRBJ2-4, with 8 bases lining up with TRBD1. After removal of 6 bases from V and 8 bases from J, the junction contained 6 bases not matched to a gene. The CDR3 loop spans 13 amino acids. CDR3 bases: TGTGCCAGCAGGCAGGGGGCGCTTGACATTCAGTACTTC. Encoded protein: CASRQGALDIQYF.

The chain couples TRBV10-1 to TRBJ2-1; D possibly corresponds to TRBD2 (6 bases). The CDR3 length is 13 residues. V was trimmed by 3 bases and J by 8 bases, leaving 11 bases between them. From germline, CDR1 is WNHNN and CDR2 SYGVQD (reference sequence). This chain's CDR3 is CASSESGDDEQFF. The CDR3, as DNA: TGCGCCAGCAGTGAATCGGGGGACGATGAGCAGTTCTTC.

The chain is built from TRBV10-3 and TRBJ1-5; no clear D. Germline V gives CDR1 ENHRY, CDR2 SYGVKD. V was cut by 0 bases and J by 5 bases, with 8 bases left in between. The CDR3 contains 14 residues. CDR3 amino acids: CAISESPSDQPQHF. The CDR3 nucleotides read TGTGCCATCAGTGAGTCCCCCTCAGATCAGCCCCAGCATTTT.

The chain combines TRBV2 with TRBJ2-1; TRBD2 aligns across 9 bases. CDR3 length: 15 amino acids. The germline gives CDR1 SNHLY, CDR2 FYNNEI. V trimming: 4 bases; J trimming: 6 bases; junction bases outside the gene matches: 7. The CDR3 sequence is CASSAYSGGRNEQFF. CDR3 DNA sequence: TGTGCCAGCAGTGCGTATAGCGGGGGCCGCAATGAGCAGTTCTTC.

The chain uses TRBV18 and TRBJ1-2; no clear D. This CDR3 spans 14 amino acids. V gave up 2 bases and J gave up 0 bases, with 7 bases separating them. The V gene's germline CDR1 is KGHSH and CDR2 LQKENI. The CDR3 coding sequence is TGTGCCAGCTCACCAGACTCGTCTAACTATGGCTACACCTTC. It codes for CASSPDSSNYGYTF.

The chain links TRBV6-6 to TRBJ1-3; D uncertain. V lost 7 bases to trimming and J lost 2 bases, with 15 bases between them. Germline lookup yields CDR1 MNHNY and CDR2 SVGAGI (reference sequence). The CDR3 spans 15 residues. In DNA, the CDR3 is TGTGCCAGCACCCCAACGGGCTTAGCTGGAAACACCATATATTTT. It is translated as CASTPTGLAGNTIYF.

The chain joins TRBV28 to TRBJ1-3; D ambiguous. Deletions cut 2 bases from V and 1 base from J, with 12 bases between. Germline V gene lookup returns CDR1 MDHEN and CDR2 SYDVKM. The CDR3 consists of 16 residues. The CDR3 loop is CASSLQGSPSGNTIYF. The CDR3 nucleotides read TGTGCCAGCAGTTTACAAGGGAGCCCATCTGGAAACACCATATATTTT. Together with reference TRBV28 and TRBJ1-3, the CDR3 gives the full variable domain: DVKVTQSSRYLVKRTGEKVFLECVQDMDHENMFWYRQDPGLGLRLIYFSYDVKMKEKGDIPEGYSVSREKKERFSLILESASTNQTSMYLCASSLQGSPSGNTIYFGEGSWLTVV.

CDR3 DNA: TGTGCCAGCAGCGCTCTAGCGGGGGCTGGGAGGGAGCAGTACTTC. This codes for CASSALAGAGREQYF. V and J are TRBV13 and TRBJ2-7; 10 bases agree with TRBD2. The V and J ends lost 5 bases and 7 bases, in that order; junction bases with no gene match: 11. This CDR3 has 15 residues. Germline CDR1 PRHDT, CDR2 FYEKMQ (reference sequence). The variable domain in full, with the rest retrieved from reference TRBV13 and TRBJ2-7, is AAGVIQSPRHLIKEKRETATLKCYPIPRHDTVYWYQQGPGQDPQFLISFYEKMQSDKGSIPDRFSAQQFSDYHSELNMSSLELGDSALYFCASSALAGAGREQYFGPGTRLTVT.

The chain is built from TRBV10-3 and TRBJ2-5; 9 bases align to TRBD2. The CDR3 is made up of 15 amino acids. The junction had 5 bases not matched to a gene; V was cut back by 4 bases and J by 2 bases. Germline V gene sequence: CDR1 ENHRY, CDR2 SYGVKD. Here the CDR3 reads CAISGAGGVQETQYF. The CDR3 coding sequence is TGTGCCATCAGTGGTGCGGGGGGGGTTCAAGAGACCCAGTACTTC.

This sequence joins TRBV6-5 and TRBJ1-1, with D possibly matching TRBD1 (5 bases). Per the germline V gene, CDR1 is MNHEY and CDR2 is SVGAGI. The CDR3 is 13 residues long. The germline V and J ends were trimmed by 8 bases and 0 bases, with 10 bases remaining between them. In DNA form, the CDR3 reads TGTGCCAGCCGGGGGGGGGTGAACACTGAAGCTTTCTTT. This codes for CASRGGVNTEAFF.

V usage is TRBV29-1 and J usage is TRBJ2-1; D call uncertain. The CDR3 has 12 residues. Germline values: CDR1 SQVTM, CDR2 ANQGSEA. V lost 3 bases to trimming and J lost 2 bases, with 5 bases between them. In nucleotides, the CDR3 is TGCAGCGTTGACTTAACCTACAATGAGCAGTTCTTC. Residues: CSVDLTYNEQFF.

The genes are TRBV5-1 and TRBJ2-1, with D perhaps matching TRBD1 (8 bases). The CDR3 spans 17 residues. Trimming removed 2 bases at V and 1 base at J, with 16 bases between. Germline CDR1 SGHRS, CDR2 YFSETQ. CDR3 DNA: TGCGCCAGCAGCTTCACAGGGGGGGTAGGGTCCTACAATGAGCAGTTCTTC. It is translated as CASSFTGGVGSYNEQFF.

V usage is TRBV2 and J usage is TRBJ1-1; D perhaps matches TRBD1 (5 bases). V was clipped by 6 bases and J by 0 bases, with 11 bases between them. The length of the CDR3 is 14 residues. The germline V gene encodes CDR1 SNHLY and CDR2 FYNNEI. In nucleotides, the CDR3 is TGTGCCAGCAGCGCGAGGGGATTGAACACTGAAGCTTTCTTT. Translating it yields CASSARGLNTEAFF.

V gene TRBV5-5 combines with J gene TRBJ2-1; no clear D. Germline V gives CDR1 SGHKS, CDR2 YYEKEE (reference sequence). V lost 0 bases and J 6 bases, leaving 16 bases between the germline ends. This CDR3 contains 16 residues. Here the CDR3 reads CASSLDTMTGSNEQFF. The CDR3 bases are TGTGCCAGCAGCTTGGATACAATGACTGGGTCCAATGAGCAGTTCTTC.

The chain links TRBV28 to TRBJ2-4; no clear D. CDR3 length: 15 amino acids. Trimming stripped 6 bases from V and 2 bases from J, with 14 bases between. CDR1 and CDR2 from the germline V gene are MDHEN and SYDVKM. The chain's CDR3 is CASRKMGISKNIQYF. CDR3 coding DNA: TGTGCCAGCAGGAAGATGGGGATTTCCAAAAACATTCAGTACTTC.

The rearrangement joins TRBV24-1 to TRBJ2-3, with D perhaps matching TRBD1 or TRBD2 (6 bases each). The CDR3 is made up of 13 amino acids. CDR1 and CDR2 from the germline V gene are KGHDR and SFDVKD. V lost 7 bases and J lost 5, with 12 bases in between. The CDR3 protein is CATSEGGRDTQYF. The CDR3 DNA sequence: TGTGCCACCAGCGAAGGGGGGCGAGATACGCAGTATTTT.